This TCR beta chain was recovered during a study of T-cell reconstitution after alpha-beta-depleted transplantation in children. Findings and limits, study-wide: Several hundred rapidly expanded clones from non-depleted graft cells reportedly supplied alpha-beta T cells about two months post-transplant. Among T cells one year after transplant, newly produced cells accounted for most counts and diversity.

The TCRbeta library incorporated unique molecular identifiers. TCRdb re-called the PCR reads through MiXCR, storing one row per CDR3 protein. The sample shows 500,000 to 650,000 distinct CDR3 sequences, 10% to 15% of them seen only once. Regarding this clonotype: Its antigen is undetermined.

CDR3 length: 14 residues. Trimming cost V 5 bases and J 3 bases, with 14 bases left between them. From germline, CDR1 is SGHVS and CDR2 FNYEAQ. The source of this sequence is a male patient between 5 and 17 years old who had a stem cell transplant for acute myeloid leukemia, so the T cells may come from the graft donor. V and J are TRBV7-6 and TRBJ2-7; D might be TRBD1 or TRBD2, each matching 5 bases. The sample was PBMCs, mostly from graft donor cells, taken 360 days after TCRalphabeta/CD19-depleted stem cell transplant. In DNA form, the CDR3 reads TGTGCCAGCAGCCGACGGGACCGATACTACGAGCAGTACTTC. Translated, it gives CASSRRDRYYEQYF. Complete variable domain (other parts from reference TRBV7-6 and TRBJ2-7): GAGVSQSPRYKVTKRGQDVALRCDPISGHVSLYWYRQALGQGPEFLTYFNYEAQQDKSGLPNDRFSAERPEGSISTLTIQRTEQRDSAMYRCASSRRDRYYEQYFGPGTRLTVT.